The entry below gives a single T cell receptor beta chain sequence along with its context. What it recognizes is unknown. This sample stems from a study of blood T cells in healthy people across ages. The CDR3 spans 14 residues. Trimming cost V 1 base and J 4 bases; bases outside gene matches: 3. CDR1 and CDR2 (germline): SGHVS, FQNEAQ. It was with a sample-barcoded 5' primer and a J-beta primer mix that a second PCR of roughly 6 to 12 cycles was run. Each CDR3 protein is one row after TCRdb ran MiXCR on the 5' RACE reads. The top ten hold approximately 24% of the sample, which has some 780,000 distinct CDR3 sequences, about 56% seen once. Notes on the study in general: Donor CMV infection status was unknown, possibly confounding age-related changes in expanded clonotypes. TCR beta diversity tracked closely with naive T cell percentage.

What was sequenced was blood. V usage is TRBV7-8 and J usage is TRBJ2-5, with 7 positions matching TRBD1. This sequence originates from a man aged 40-49 years in good health. CDR3 protein: CASSLVNRGETQYF. The CDR3 nucleotides are TGTGCCAGCAGCTTAGTAAACAGGGGAGAGACCCAGTACTTC.